Below, 25 T cell receptor beta chains from the same sample are listed, as sequenced in a study of cytomegalovirus exposure and HLA in healthy donors. PCR used 60 Vbeta primers and 13 Jbeta primers. Measured with immunoSEQ multiplex PCR; TCRdb has only the in-frame clones, and not every one. The sample records approximately 150,000 clones, 80% being singletons. The source material was PBMCs. Every receptor here comes from a man aged 18 to 29 in good health and CMV-seropositive.

The rearrangement joins TRBV7-9 to TRBJ1-1, with unresolved D. CDR1 is SEHNR, CDR2 FQNEAQ, per germline (reference sequence). The CDR3 has 14 amino acids. Trimming stripped 3 bases from V and 0 bases from J, with 8 bases between. The DNA of the CDR3 is TGTGCCAGCAGCTTTTTCGGAGTGAACACTGAAGCTTTCTTT. It encodes CASSFFGVNTEAFF.

A few counts support this clone. The chain links TRBV5-1 to TRBJ1-1; D not resolved. The CDR3 runs to 14 residues. Trimming took 0 bases from V and 1 from J, leaving 7 bases between them. The germline V gene encodes CDR1 SGHRS and CDR2 YFSETQ. Here the CDR3 DNA reads TGCGCCAGCAGCTTGGCCCCCAGGAACACTGAAGCTTTCTTT. This codes for CASSLAPRNTEAFF. Combining the CDR3 with reference TRBV5-1 and TRBJ1-1 gives the whole variable domain KAGVTQTPRYLIKTRGQQVTLSCSPISGHRSVSWYQQTPGQGLQFLFEYFSETQRNKGNFPGRFSGRQFSNSRSEMNVSTLELGDSALYLCASSLAPRNTEAFFGQGTRLTVV.

The chain employs TRBV4-1 and TRBJ2-1, with a tentative D call TRBD1 (6 bases). This CDR3 has 15 residues. With 2 bases removed from V and 12 bases from J, the gap between germline ends came to 20 bases. The germline gives CDR1 MGHRA, CDR2 YSYEKL. As DNA, the CDR3 is TGCGCCAGCAGCCAACTAGTGGGGGCCGGGTCTCCGCAGTTCTTC. This gives the protein CASSQLVGAGSPQFF.

This chain uses TRBV28 with TRBJ2-3; 14 bases line up with TRBD2. The CDR3 runs 19 residues. V was pared by 6 bases and J by 4 bases, with 15 bases of the junction left unmatched. Germline assignment: CDR1 MDHEN and CDR2 SYDVKM. CDR3 DNA: TGTGCCAGCAGCGATCCGAGACTAGCGGGAGGGCCTATGGCAGATACGCAGTATTTT. Its translation is CASSDPRLAGGPMADTQYF.

The chain has TRBV7-8 and TRBJ1-1, with D possibly matching TRBD1 (6 bases). Germline CDR1 reads SGHVS; CDR2 reads FQNEAQ. The CDR3 loop spans 14 amino acids. Trimming left V 6 bases short and J 0 bases short, with 11 bases between. In DNA, the CDR3 is TGTGCCAGCAGGGGGGGGCGGTTGAACACTGAAGCTTTCTTT. This sequence encodes CASRGGRLNTEAFF.

Only one count was recorded for this clone. The chain recombines TRBV14 with TRBJ2-7; weak D call: TRBD1 (5 bases). This CDR3 is built from 16 residues. Germline-derived CDR1 and CDR2 are SGHDN and FVKESK. Trimming shortened V by 0 bases and J by 2 bases, and 14 bases separated the two germline ends. As DNA, the CDR3 is TGTGCCAGCAGCCAAGATCAGGGCCTTAGAACCTACGAGCAGTACTTC. It codes for CASSQDQGLRTYEQYF.

The V call is TRBV7-9, the J call TRBJ2-7, with D perhaps TRBD2 (6 bases). This CDR3 region has 13 residues. Deletions cut 5 bases from V and 6 bases from J, with 14 bases between. CDR1 is SEHNR, CDR2 FQNEAQ, per germline (reference sequence). Here the CDR3 reads CASSLGTGGEQYF. For the CDR3, the DNA is TGTGCCAGCAGCCTGGGGACTGGTGGCGAGCAGTACTTC.

The genes are TRBV25-1 and TRBJ1-1; TRBD1 is a possible D gene (5 bases). This CDR3 spans 13 amino acids. V was pared by 10 bases and J by 5 bases, with 17 bases between. Germline CDR1 and CDR2: MGHDK and SYGVNS. The CDR3 is CATQEGPWTEAFF. In DNA form, the CDR3 reads TGTGCCACCCAGGAGGGACCTTGGACTGAAGCTTTCTTT.

This sequence joins TRBV19 and TRBJ1-5, with D unresolved. Trimming cost V 3 bases and J 4 bases, with 13 bases left between them. The CDR3 is made up of 15 amino acids. Germline V gives CDR1 LNHDA, CDR2 SQIVND (reference sequence). CDR3 coding DNA: TGTGCCAGTAGTATCGGTCTAGCGGGAAATCAGCCCCAGCATTTT. Translating gives CASSIGLAGNQPQHF.

Only one count was recorded for this clone. The V gene is TRBV27, the J gene TRBJ1-2; 7 bases align to TRBD1. Germline lookup yields CDR1 MNHEY and CDR2 SMNVEV (reference sequence). The CDR3 runs 18 residues. J was trimmed by 5 bases and V by 5 bases; bases with no gene match: 20. The CDR3: CASSPLVYYGTETYGYTF. The CDR3 DNA reads TGTGCCAGCAGTCCCCTAGTCTATTACGGGACAGAGACATATGGCTACACCTTC.

The CDR3 DNA reads TGCGCCAGCAGCCAACCCCGGGGACATACCTACGAGCAGTACTTC. Encoded protein: CASSQPRGHTYEQYF. The chain is built from TRBV4-1 and TRBJ2-7; D is possibly TRBD1 (6 bases). Trimming pared 2 bases from V and 2 bases from J, leaving 13 bases between. The germline V gene has CDR1 MGHRA and CDR2 YSYEKL. The CDR3 sequence is 15 residues long.

This rearrangement joins TRBV4-1 to TRBJ2-7, with no clear D. V lost 3 bases and J 0 bases, leaving 6 bases between the germline ends. Per the germline V gene, CDR1 is MGHRA and CDR2 is YSYEKL. The CDR3 is 13 residues long. The DNA for the CDR3 is TGCGCCAGCAGCCACAGTGGCTCCTACGAGCAGTACTTC. This translates into CASSHSGSYEQYF.

The chain is built from TRBV5-1 and TRBJ2-7; 7 bases map to TRBD2. Trimming removed 3 bases from V and 4 bases from J; junction bases left unmatched: 13. Germline V gene sequence: CDR1 SGHRS, CDR2 YFSETQ. The CDR3 sequence is 16 residues long. CDR3 protein: CASSWDPGTMDYEQYF. The CDR3 DNA reads TGCGCCAGCAGCTGGGACCCCGGGACTATGGATTACGAGCAGTACTTC.

The V and J genes are TRBV27 and TRBJ1-2, with 8 bases fitting TRBD1. V lost 7 bases to trimming and J lost 0 bases; unmatched junction nucleotides: 7. CDR3 length: 15 residues. The germline V gene has CDR1 MNHEY and CDR2 SMNVEV (reference sequence). CDR3 sequence (DNA): TGTGCCAGCAAAATAGGGACAGGCGCTAACTATGGCTACACCTTC. Amino acids: CASKIGTGANYGYTF.

V gene TRBV13 combines with J gene TRBJ2-7; TRBD2 might be the D (6 bases). V was clipped by 4 bases and J by 4 bases, with 17 bases between them. CDR3 length: 15 amino acids. Germline V lookup: CDR1 PRHDT, CDR2 FYEKMQ (reference sequence). The CDR3 nucleotides are TGTGCCAGCAGCTCGGGAGTGGGTACTACGTACGAGCAGTACTTC. Its protein is CASSSGVGTTYEQYF. The variable domain in full, with the rest retrieved from reference TRBV13 and TRBJ2-7, is AAGVIQSPRHLIKEKRETATLKCYPIPRHDTVYWYQQGPGQDPQFLISFYEKMQSDKGSIPDRFSAQQFSDYHSELNMSSLELGDSALYFCASSSGVGTTYEQYFGPGTRLTVT.

This clone was seen once. The CDR3 DNA follows: TGTGCCAGCAGCCAAAGAGGCCGGGGAAACTATGGCTACACCTTC. Translated, it gives CASSQRGRGNYGYTF. The V call is TRBV13, the J call TRBJ1-2, with no clear D. Germline values: CDR1 PRHDT, CDR2 FYEKMQ (reference sequence). The CDR3 covers 15 residues. Between the trimmed V and J ends, which lost 5 bases and 2 bases, there was a span of 15 bases.

The gene calls are TRBV7-9 and TRBJ2-1, with TRBD1 identical over 7 bases. With 3 bases clipped from V and 1 base from J, the junction kept 3 bases outside the gene matches. The CDR3 length is 15 residues. CDR1 is SEHNR and CDR2 is FQNEAQ in the germline V gene (reference sequence). This CDR3 reads CASSFRQGSYNEQFF. As DNA, the CDR3 is TGTGCCAGCAGCTTTAGACAGGGTTCCTACAATGAGCAGTTCTTC.

The V gene is TRBV11-2, the J gene TRBJ2-7; TRBD2 matches at 11 bases. This CDR3 is 13 amino acids long. V lost 6 bases, J lost 6 bases, and 4 bases stayed unmatched. Germline loops: CDR1 SGHAT, CDR2 FQNNGV. The CDR3 DNA reads TGTGCCAGCAGAAGACTAGCGGGATCCGAGCAGTACTTC. Translated: CASRRLAGSEQYF.

This sequence joins TRBV28 and TRBJ1-1; no clear D. V shed 8 bases and J shed 11 bases, with 15 bases lying between them. Per the germline V gene, CDR1 is MDHEN and CDR2 is SYDVKM. The CDR3 totals 11 residues. CDR3 loop: CASEIGDLAFF. DNA for the CDR3: TGTGCCAGCGAGATCGGGGATTTGGCTTTCTTT.

In this sample, this clone turned up once. The chain links TRBV4-1 to TRBJ2-1; TRBD1 agrees at 10 bases. V lost 2 bases, J lost 2 bases, and 6 bases stayed unmatched. This CDR3 region has 17 residues. Germline lookup yields CDR1 MGHRA and CDR2 YSYEKL. This CDR3 reads CASSQLPGQGAYNEQFF. Written as DNA, the CDR3 is TGCGCCAGCAGCCAACTTCCCGGACAGGGGGCCTACAATGAGCAGTTCTTC.

The V call is TRBV4-3, the J call TRBJ1-5; D ambiguous. CDR1 and CDR2 (germline): LGHNA, YSLEER. V was clipped by 8 bases and J by 0 bases, with 14 bases between them. The CDR3 is made up of 15 amino acids. The CDR3 loop is CASLYTPDSNQPQHF. In nucleotides, the CDR3 is TGCGCCAGCCTGTACACGCCCGATAGCAATCAGCCCCAGCATTTT.

The V call is TRBV4-1, the J call TRBJ2-7; TRBD1 aligns across 11 bases. CDR3 length: 15 residues. After removal of 3 bases from V and 4 bases from J, the junction contained 5 bases not matched to a gene. Germline V gives CDR1 MGHRA, CDR2 YSYEKL. This CDR3 reads CASSHSGQGVYEQYF. CDR3 nucleotide sequence: TGCGCCAGCAGCCATTCGGGACAGGGGGTATACGAGCAGTACTTC.

This chain links TRBV11-2 with TRBJ1-5; D is ambiguous. The germline V and J ends were trimmed by 1 base and 0 bases, with 10 bases remaining between them. The CDR3 is 16 residues long. The germline V gene encodes CDR1 SGHAT and CDR2 FQNNGV. The CDR3 DNA sequence: TGTGCCAGCAGCTTAGGGAGGCAGGTTAGCAATCAGCCCCAGCATTTT. It translates to CASSLGRQVSNQPQHF.

J is TRBJ2-1 and V is TRBV4-1, with D tentatively TRBD1 (6 bases). V lost 1 base and J lost 10, with 11 bases in between. The CDR3 is 13 residues long. CDR1 is MGHRA and CDR2 is YSYEKL in the germline V gene. In DNA, the CDR3 is TGCGCCAGCAGCCAAGTAACAGGGTGGGAGCAGTTCTTC. Amino acid sequence: CASSQVTGWEQFF.

This chain uses TRBV4-1 with TRBJ2-1; D is perhaps TRBD2 (6 bases). The CDR3 runs to 16 residues. With 1 base removed from V and 0 bases from J, the gap between germline ends came to 10 bases. The V gene's germline CDR1 is MGHRA and CDR2 YSYEKL. DNA of the CDR3: TGCGCCAGCAGCCAAGGAACCGGGGGCTCCTACAATGAGCAGTTCTTC. Translation: CASSQGTGGSYNEQFF.